These 16 T cell receptor beta chains share one sample of origin, sequenced in a study of CD8+ T cells in alopecia areata. Extraction and reverse transcription of RNA yielded cDNA as the sequencing template. Sequenced by immunoSEQ multiplex PCR; TCRdb stores in-frame clones only, minus some. The table includes 150,000 to 200,000 clones, 67% detected once. Sequences were derived from CD8+ T cells sorted from blood, sampled at week 0. These receptors were obtained from a human donor with alopecia areata.

This chain links TRBV5-5 with TRBJ2-1; tentatively, D is TRBD1 or TRBD2 (6 bases each). V lost 0 bases and J 5 bases, leaving 21 bases between the germline ends. CDR3 length: 18 amino acids. Germline assignment: CDR1 SGHKS and CDR2 YYEKEE (reference sequence). The CDR3 bases are TGTGCCAGCAGCTTGGTCCGAACGAGGGTAAGGGGGGACAATGAGCAGTTCTTC. Translation gives CASSLVRTRVRGDNEQFF.

As DNA, the CDR3 is TGCAGCGTGGACACTAGCGGGGCACTCACAGATACGCAGTATTTT. This translates into CSVDTSGALTDTQYF. The genes are TRBV29-1 and TRBJ2-3; 10 positions match TRBD2. This CDR3 region has 15 residues. Germline values: CDR1 SQVTM, CDR2 ANQGSEA. V trimming: 6 bases; J trimming: 2 bases; junction bases outside the gene matches: 8.

The chain uses TRBV30 and TRBJ2-7, with D possibly TRBD1 on 6 matching bases. Trimming shortened V by 0 bases and J by 4 bases, and 13 bases separated the two germline ends. The CDR3 runs 14 residues. Germline values: CDR1 GTSNPN, CDR2 SVGIG (reference sequence). Written as DNA, the CDR3 is TGTGCCTGGAGTGTAGGCCAGGGGTGGTACGAGCAGTACTTC. As protein: CAWSVGQGWYEQYF. The variable domain in full, completed from reference TRBV30 and TRBJ2-7, reads SQTIHQWPATLVQPVGSPLSLECTVEGTSNPNLYWYRQAAGRGLQLLFYSVGIGQISSEVPQNLSASRPQDRQFILSSKKLLLSDSGFYLCAWSVGQGWYEQYFGPGTRLTVT.

This chain joins TRBV4-1 and TRBJ2-7, with TRBD1 matching 10 bases. The trim removed 1 base at V and 5 bases at J, leaving 5 bases unmatched. Germline V gene data show CDR1 as MGHRA and CDR2 as YSYEKL. The CDR3 loop spans 15 amino acids. This CDR3 is CASSQGGTGVHEQYF. In DNA, the CDR3 is TGCGCCAGCAGCCAAGGTGGGACAGGGGTCCACGAGCAGTACTTC.

The CDR3 protein is CSVSLDRLSSYEQYF. Written as DNA, the CDR3 is TGCAGCGTATCGCTGGACAGGTTAAGCTCCTACGAGCAGTACTTC. The gene calls are TRBV29-1 and TRBJ2-7, with 7 nucleotides matching TRBD1. Germline CDR1 reads SQVTM; CDR2 reads ANQGSEA. The V segment lost 6 bases and the J segment 0 bases; nucleotides outside the gene matches: 11. The length of the CDR3 is 15 residues.

J is TRBJ2-5 and V is TRBV12-5, with 12 bases that match TRBD2. Looked up from germline, CDR1 is LGHNT and CDR2 is FRNRAP. This CDR3 has 15 amino acids. Germline trimming cut 6 bases from V and 5 bases from J; bases unmatched to any gene: 7. The CDR3 DNA sequence: TGTGCTAGTGGCGCTGGACTAGCGGGGATGGAGACCCAGTACTTC. Protein product: CASGAGLAGMETQYF.

The V gene is TRBV14, the J gene TRBJ2-7; TRBD1 agrees at 7 bases. The junction had 8 bases not matched to a gene; V was cut back by 6 bases and J by 3 bases. Germline V gene sequence: CDR1 SGHDN, CDR2 FVKESK. The CDR3 runs to 14 residues. CDR3 region: CASSLRQGRYEQYF. As DNA, the CDR3 is TGTGCCAGCAGTCTCAGACAGGGCCGCTACGAGCAGTACTTC.

The chain couples TRBV4-2 to TRBJ2-3, with D perhaps assigned TRBD1 or TRBD2 (5 bases each). V lost 2 bases and J 0 bases, leaving 12 bases between the germline ends. CDR1 and CDR2 (germline): LGHNA, YNFKEQ. The CDR3 totals 16 residues. The CDR3 spells CASSQSGTASTDTQYF. The CDR3 DNA reads as TGTGCCAGCAGCCAATCAGGGACGGCGAGCACAGATACGCAGTATTTT.

This clone has a single count. The chain carries TRBV2 and TRBJ2-7, with D unresolved. V lost 11 bases and J lost 2, with 13 bases in between. The length of the CDR3 is 12 residues. CDR1 is SNHLY, CDR2 FYNNEI, per germline. CDR3: CASSPAPYEQYF. For the CDR3, the DNA is TGTGCCTCCTCCCCAGCTCCCTACGAGCAGTACTTC.

This clone was seen a few times. The V gene is TRBV7-9, the J gene TRBJ2-7; TRBD2 agrees at 8 bases. The V gene's germline CDR1 is SEHNR and CDR2 FQNEAQ (reference sequence). With 4 bases clipped from V and 2 bases from J, the junction kept 10 bases outside the gene matches. The CDR3 is made up of 16 amino acids. CDR3: CASSSQAGGHAYEQYF. CDR3 coding DNA: TGTGCCAGCAGCTCCCAGGCGGGGGGACATGCCTACGAGCAGTACTTC. The whole variable domain, remainder taken from reference TRBV7-9 and TRBJ2-7, is DTGVSQNPRHKITKRGQNVTFRCDPISEHNRLYWYRQTLGQGPEFLTYFQNEAQLEKSRLLSDRFSAERPKGSFSTLEIQRTEQGDSAMYLCASSSQAGGHAYEQYFGPGTRLTVT.

This chain connects TRBV6-6 to TRBJ2-7; no firm D call. The germline V and J ends were trimmed by 0 bases and 5 bases, with 5 bases remaining between them. The germline CDR1 and CDR2 sequences are MNHNY and SVGAGI (reference sequence). The CDR3 sequence is 12 residues long. CDR3 sequence (DNA): TGTGCCAGCAGTTACTCGTTCGACGAGCAGTACTTC. Translation gives CASSYSFDEQYF.

V usage is TRBV30 and J usage is TRBJ2-6; D ambiguous. CDR1 is GTSNPN, CDR2 SVGIG, per germline (reference sequence). Trimming stripped 4 bases from V and 3 bases from J, with 7 bases between. The CDR3 has 13 residues. The CDR3 reads CAWTGDGANVLTF. The CDR3 DNA reads as TGTGCCTGGACGGGCGATGGGGCCAACGTCCTGACTTTC.

The chain recombines TRBV6-1 with TRBJ2-7; 7 bases agree with TRBD1. Germline V gives CDR1 MNHNS, CDR2 SASEGT. The V gene end was trimmed by 6 bases and the J gene end by 0 bases; junction bases not matched to a gene: 8. The CDR3 totals 15 residues. CDR3 DNA: TGTGCCAGCAGCCCAGGACAGGACCGCTCCTACGAGCAGTACTTC. Translating gives CASSPGQDRSYEQYF.

This clone appeared a few times. This chain connects TRBV29-1 to TRBJ2-5; no clear D. The CDR3 is 11 amino acids. In germline, CDR1 is SQVTM, CDR2 ANQGSEA. Trimming left V 3 bases short and J 7 bases short, with 9 bases between. Here the CDR3 DNA reads TGCAGCGTTGACAAGGAAGGGACCCAGTACTTC. Residues: CSVDKEGTQYF.

The count of this clone is one. The chain joins TRBV4-1 to TRBJ1-2, with a tentative D call TRBD1 (6 bases). Germline V gives CDR1 MGHRA, CDR2 YSYEKL. The germline V and J ends were trimmed by 4 bases and 3 bases, with 15 bases remaining between them. This CDR3 has 15 residues. CDR3 nucleotide sequence: TGCGCCAGCAGCCCCCTTTGGGCAGGGGACTATGGCTACACCTTC. Translating gives CASSPLWAGDYGYTF.

The chain employs TRBV14 and TRBJ2-7; D is ambiguous. This CDR3 contains 13 residues. Trimming left V 1 base short and J 7 bases short, with 11 bases between. Germline loops: CDR1 SGHDN, CDR2 FVKESK. The DNA of the CDR3 is TGTGCCAGCAGCCAAGTTGTCCTGGGAGAGCAGTACTTC. Encoded protein: CASSQVVLGEQYF.